The clone carrying this T cell receptor (beta chain) was found once. Germline V gene data show CDR1 as LNHDA and CDR2 as SQIVND (reference sequence). V lost 5 bases, J lost 0 bases, and 11 bases lay in between. This CDR3 contains 15 residues. Original processing methods: Nucleated cell number was recorded as an estimate derived from reference gene primer amplification. Clones were read by immunoSEQ multiplex PCR, and TCRdb kept only the in-frame ones, dropping some. The V and J calls and clone size come from that table; D and trimming were worked out from the DNA. This table holds 250,000 to 300,000 clones, roughly 86% found once. This entry is derived from a study of blood T cell repertoires in COVID-19. Study as a whole: Spain, Italy and the United States supplied samples that represented acute and convalescent COVID-19. Sources were T cells, B-cell-depleted T cells, or PBMCs; the material itself was cDNA or gDNA.

Sequencing was carried out using peripheral blood. The V and J genes are TRBV19 and TRBJ1-3; D is unclear. The source is a man between 18 and 29 years old with active or convalescent COVID-19. CDR3 sequence: CASSPGSNSGNTIYF. In DNA, the CDR3 is TGTGCCAGTAGTCCGGGGTCCAACTCTGGAAACACCATATATTTT.